This T cell receptor beta chain appears in the sequencing data of a study of blood T cell repertoires in COVID-19 (dated by TCRdb to 2020 to 2021). Regarding the research as a whole: The collaborator samples originated in the United States, Italy and Spain and spanned the acute and convalescent phases of COVID-19. The material from the prospective study consisted of cDNA or gDNA derived from T cells, B-cell-depleted T cells, or PBMCs. Subjects who had been exposed to COVID-19, were actively infected with it, or had recovered from it provided the deeply sampled blood TCRbeta repertoires that made up the dataset. The repertoires were made available in a free public database intended to serve as a resource for research on the immune response to SARS-CoV-2. The samples were drawn from the first 160 participants of the ongoing ImmuneRACE study and from 1,254 subjects provided by 6 global collaborators. The sample metadata nearly always contained a de-identified subject ID, COVID-19 status, age in years and sex. Where available, HLA class I and class II types were taken from metadata supplied by the sample provider and were not determined by assay-based typing. Beyond this particular receptor, the publication reports: The quantity of clinical and demographic metadata differed by source and by participant and was supplied without curation.

As to this clone: The antigen it recognizes is unknown. The input lacks base qualities; no much larger clone sits a single base away.

For CDR1 and CDR2, the germline V gene lists KGHSH and LQKENI. The germline V end is reduced by 2 bases and the J end by 2 bases; junction bases left unmatched: 3. Spanning cysteine to phenylalanine, the CDR3 consists of 15 amino acids. CDR3 DNA only is kept here, 45 bases in frame from base 1. The collaborating institutions used their own protocols to collect whole blood in K2EDTA tubes. For TCRbeta analysis, collaborator samples were shipped as frozen whole blood, as isolated PBMCs, or as DNA extracted from either sample type. TCRbeta CDR3 regions were amplified from genomic DNA by means of the immunoSEQ Assay, a bias-controlled multiplex PCR. The study's processing was this. The number of nucleated cells in each sample was estimated from the amplification of reference gene primers within the assay. To quantify the absolute abundance of each unique TCRbeta CDR3 rearrangement, sequence reads were collapsed and filtered. For each sample, productive Simpson clonality was calculated by taking the square root of Simpson's diversity index across productive rearrangements. This immuneACCESS table, as held by TCRdb, lists in-frame sequences with V and J called but not all clones. Of the missing ones, under half trace to an unresolved V gene in checked studies; the others have no known cause. The V and J calls and clone size are taken from that table; D and trimming were inferred from the DNA. This sample holds more than 150,000 clones; roughly 86% were observed only once. The leading ten clones occupy 5.5% to 7% of the sample.

This clonotype was sampled from a middle-aged man with active or convalescent COVID-19. The rearranged chain carries TRBV18 and TRBJ2-7, and 10 junction bases match TRBD2. Sequenced sample: peripheral blood. DNA sequence: TGTGCCAGCTCACCATATAGCGGGGGGCCCTACGAGCAGTACTTC. This sequence encodes CASSPYSGGPYEQYF. Full variable domain (CDR3 extended with the reference TRBV18 and TRBJ2-7 proteins): NAGVMQNPRHLVRRRGQEARLRCSPMKGHSHVYWYRQLPEEGLKFMVYLQKENIIDESGMPKERFSAEFPKEGPSILRIQQVVRGDSAAYFCASSPYSGGPYEQYFGPGTRLTVT.